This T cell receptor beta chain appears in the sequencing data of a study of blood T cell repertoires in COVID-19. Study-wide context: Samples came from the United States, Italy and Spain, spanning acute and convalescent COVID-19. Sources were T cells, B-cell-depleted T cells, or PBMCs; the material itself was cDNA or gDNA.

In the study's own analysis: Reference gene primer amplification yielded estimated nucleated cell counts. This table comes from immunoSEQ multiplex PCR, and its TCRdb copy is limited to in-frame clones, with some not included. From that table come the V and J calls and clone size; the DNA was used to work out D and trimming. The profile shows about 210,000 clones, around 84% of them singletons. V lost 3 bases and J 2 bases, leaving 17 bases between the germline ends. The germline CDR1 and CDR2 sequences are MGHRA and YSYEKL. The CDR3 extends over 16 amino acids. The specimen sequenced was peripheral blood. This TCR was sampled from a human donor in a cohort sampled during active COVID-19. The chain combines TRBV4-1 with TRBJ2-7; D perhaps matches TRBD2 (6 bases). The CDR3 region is CASSQTREYGPYEQYF. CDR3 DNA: TGCGCCAGCAGCCAGACTAGAGAGTACGGCCCCTACGAGCAGTACTTC.